The entry that follows covers one T cell receptor (beta chain) sequence. What it binds is unknown. This sample is part of a study of blood T cells in healthy people across ages. General observations from the study: No conclusive comparison of naive versus antigen-experienced cells was possible with unsorted PBMCs.

A second about 7 to 11 cycle PCR used barcoded and J-beta primers. TCRdb itself ran the 5' RACE reads through MiXCR, one entry per CDR3 protein. The sample yields 600,000 to 800,000 distinct CDR3 sequences, 40% to 65% seen once. Isolated PBMCs totaled at least 6 million in each sample. The sequence came from an elderly woman in good health. The sample taken for sequencing was blood.

CDR3 amino acids: CASSHSSGGNIQYF. The CDR3 region has the DNA TGTGCCAGCAGCCACTCTAGCGGGGGGAACATTCAGTACTTC. The chain links TRBV3-1 to TRBJ2-4; 11 bases align to TRBD2. CDR1 and CDR2 (germline): LGHDT, YNNKEL (reference sequence). The length of the CDR3 is 14 residues. The V gene end was trimmed by 3 bases and the J gene end by 7 bases; junction bases not matched to a gene: 2.